Given below is one TCR beta chain in context. V lost 1 base to trimming and J lost 8 bases, with 11 bases between them. Looked up from germline, CDR1 is LGHDT and CDR2 is YNNKEL (reference sequence). The CDR3 loop spans 13 amino acids. This record belongs to a study of identical twins' blood T cells. Both ends of each TCR cDNA library bore sample-specific barcodes. A single record per CDR3 protein comes from TCRdb applying MiXCR to the 5' RACE reads. Found here are 350,000 to 400,000 distinct CDR3 sequences, about 28% of them singletons; the top ten hold 5.5% to 7%. The J gene is TRBJ1-1, the V gene TRBV3-1; a possible D gene is TRBD1 (6 bases). Source material: PBMCs. The source is a woman between 18 and 50 years old in good health. The CDR3 is CASSQGRGDEAFF. CDR3 DNA sequence: TGTGCCAGCAGCCAAGGGAGGGGGGACGAAGCTTTCTTT.